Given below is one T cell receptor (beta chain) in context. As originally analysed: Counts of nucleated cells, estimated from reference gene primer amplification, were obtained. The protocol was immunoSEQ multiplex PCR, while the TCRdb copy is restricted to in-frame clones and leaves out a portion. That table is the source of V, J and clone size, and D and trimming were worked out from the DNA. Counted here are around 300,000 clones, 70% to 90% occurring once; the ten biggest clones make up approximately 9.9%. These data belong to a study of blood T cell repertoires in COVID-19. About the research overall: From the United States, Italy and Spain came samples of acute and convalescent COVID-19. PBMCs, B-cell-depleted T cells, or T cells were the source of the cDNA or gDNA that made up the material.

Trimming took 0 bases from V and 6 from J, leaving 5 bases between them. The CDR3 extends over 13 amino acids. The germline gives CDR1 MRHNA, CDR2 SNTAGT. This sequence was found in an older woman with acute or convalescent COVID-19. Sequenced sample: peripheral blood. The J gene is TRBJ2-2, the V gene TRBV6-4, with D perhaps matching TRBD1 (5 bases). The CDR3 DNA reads TGTGCCAGCAGTGACTCGACAGCCGGGGAGCTGTTTTTT. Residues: CASSDSTAGELFF.